What follows is one T cell receptor beta chain and its context. Its antigen is not identified. Each of the donors was a healthy bone marrow donor. Use of 60 Vbeta and 13 Jbeta primers characterized the PCR. Sequenced by immunoSEQ multiplex PCR; TCRdb stores in-frame clones only, minus some. The sample consists of 120,000 or so clones, 80% of them appearing once. The record originates from a study of cytomegalovirus exposure and HLA in healthy donors. Study information: Of approximately 400 genotyped donors, more than 70% clustered with self-reported Caucasian donors.

The CDR3 runs 15 residues. Germline loops: CDR1 MNHEY, CDR2 SVGAGI. V dropped 0 bases and J dropped 4 bases, with 12 bases sitting between them. Notes on the study in general: Later analysis identified a missense DCLRE1C variant that was linked to TCR beta V- and J-gene trimming.

The source material was PBMCs. The receptor was isolated from a man younger than 40 in good health and CMV-seropositive. The V gene is TRBV6-5, the J gene TRBJ1-2; tentatively, D is TRBD1 (5 bases). CDR3 region: CASSYSISGGYGYTF. The CDR3 nucleotides read TGTGCCAGCAGTTACTCGATTTCGGGGGGCTATGGCTACACCTTC.